The 25 T cell receptor beta chains given below trace back to one sample, sequenced in a study of OX40 agonist ivuxolimab in advanced cancers. Assay: immunoSEQ multiplex PCR; the TCRdb copy retains only in-frame clones and omits some. The sample lists 90,000 or so clones, 75% to 90% occurring once. The sample consisted of CD4+ or CD8+ T cells sorted from blood, taken in a trial of the OX40 agonist ivuxolimab. The receptors here all came from an adult with an advanced solid tumor such as melanoma, head and neck, liver or kidney cancer.

The V gene is TRBV29-1, the J gene TRBJ2-6, with 7 bases lining up with TRBD1. J lost 2 bases, V lost 6 bases, and 1 base had no gene match. This CDR3 region has 13 residues. Germline CDR1 reads SQVTM; CDR2 reads ANQGSEA. The CDR3 coding sequence is TGCAGCGTAGACAGGGCTGGGGCCAACGTCCTGACTTTC. It is translated as CSVDRAGANVLTF.

The V and J genes are TRBV10-3 and TRBJ2-2; D remains ambiguous. V gave up 5 bases and J gave up 0 bases, with 7 bases separating them. This CDR3 spans 14 amino acids. Germline CDR1 is ENHRY and CDR2 is SYGVKD. DNA for the CDR3: TGTGCCATCAGTCTACAGCCGAACACCGGGGAGCTGTTTTTT. Amino acid sequence: CAISLQPNTGELFF.

This chain links TRBV2 with TRBJ1-5; 10 nucleotides line up with TRBD1. The CDR3 extends over 16 amino acids. Germline CDR1 reads SNHLY; CDR2 reads FYNNEI. V was clipped by 0 bases and J by 6 bases; unmatched bases: 5. Here the CDR3 DNA reads TGTGCCAGCAGTGAAGCGCTGAGACAGGGGGCTCAGCCCCAGCATTTT. Translation: CASSEALRQGAQPQHF. Variable domain in full (rest from reference TRBV2 and TRBJ1-5): EPEVTQTPSHQVTQMGQEVILRCVPISNHLYFYWYRQILGQKVEFLVSFYNNEISEKSEIFDDQFSVERPDGSNFTLKIRSTKLEDSAMYFCASSEALRQGAQPQHFGDGTRLSIL.

This clone has just a few counts. This chain uses TRBV19 with TRBJ1-1, with D possibly matching TRBD1 (6 bases). Germline loops: CDR1 LNHDA, CDR2 SQIVND (reference sequence). The CDR3 totals 14 residues. V dropped 5 bases and J dropped 1 base, with 11 bases sitting between them. CDR3 loop: CASSQRGGNTEAFF. In DNA, the CDR3 is TGTGCCAGTAGTCAAAGGGGGGGGAACACTGAAGCTTTCTTT. The whole variable domain, filled in from reference TRBV19 and TRBJ1-1, reads DGGITQSPKYLFRKEGQNVTLSCEQNLNHDAMYWYRQDPGQGLRLIYYSQIVNDFQKGDIAEGYSVSREKKESFPLTVTSAQKNPTAFYLCASSQRGGNTEAFFGQGTRLTVV.

This CDR3 reads CASSLLAGKVGYF. CDR3 nucleotide sequence: TGTGCCAGCAGTTTATTGGCAGGGAAGGTAGGGTACTTC. The chain is built from TRBV28 and TRBJ2-7; the D gene is possibly TRBD1 (5 bases). The CDR3 has 13 amino acids. The V and J ends lost 1 base and 12 bases respectively, with 16 bases between them. CDR1 and CDR2 from the germline V gene are MDHEN and SYDVKM.

V is TRBV5-1 and J is TRBJ1-2, with 8 positions matching TRBD1. Trimming took 3 bases from V and 0 from J; bases not matched to a gene: 4. This CDR3 comprises 15 residues. The germline gives CDR1 SGHRS, CDR2 YFSETQ. CDR3 DNA: TGCGCCAGCAGCTCAGGACAGGGCACTAACTATGGCTACACCTTC. It yields the protein CASSSGQGTNYGYTF.

The J gene is TRBJ1-5, the V gene TRBV6-1, with 7 bases fitting TRBD1. CDR3 size: 14 residues. Unmatched junction bases numbered 7, after V lost 8 bases and J lost 3 bases. Germline CDR1 MNHNS, CDR2 SASEGT. CDR3: CASGDRVDNQPQHF. In nucleotides, the CDR3 is TGTGCCAGCGGAGACAGGGTGGACAATCAGCCCCAGCATTTT.

The chain is built from TRBV5-4 and TRBJ2-6; no firm D call. Trimming cost V 4 bases and J 1 base, with 3 bases left between them. This CDR3 contains 13 residues. CDR1 and CDR2 from the germline V gene are SGHNT and YYREEE (reference sequence). The CDR3: CASSPSGANVLTF. In DNA form, the CDR3 reads TGTGCCAGCAGCCCGTCTGGGGCCAACGTCCTGACTTTC. The full variable domain, in which reference TRBV5-4 and TRBJ2-6 provide the parts outside the CDR3, is ETGVTQSPTHLIKTRGQQVTLRCSSQSGHNTVSWYQQALGQGPQFIFQYYREEENGRGNFPPRFSGLQFPNYSSELNVNALELDDSALYLCASSPSGANVLTFGAGSRLTVL.

The gene calls are TRBV28 and TRBJ2-1, with 11 bases that match TRBD2. This CDR3 has 19 amino acids. The V gene end was trimmed by 10 bases and the J gene end by 1 base; junction bases not matched to a gene: 18. The germline V gene has CDR1 MDHEN and CDR2 SYDVKM. The CDR3 DNA reads as TGTGCCACGAACCCCACTAGCGGGAGACGTCAACGGTCCTACAATGAGCAGTTCTTC. The encoded protein is CATNPTSGRRQRSYNEQFF.

The gene calls are TRBV7-2 and TRBJ1-2; 7 bases map to TRBD1. The CDR3 covers 16 residues. Trimming at V came to 3 bases and at J to 6 bases, leaving 13 bases not matched to a gene. Germline V gene data show CDR1 as SGHTA and CDR2 as FQGNSA. For the CDR3, the DNA is TGTGCCAGCAGCTTGGGTTCCGTGAGGGGACAGAATGGCTACACCTTC. Translation: CASSLGSVRGQNGYTF.

The rearrangement links TRBV30 to TRBJ1-2; a possible D gene is TRBD1 (6 bases). Trimming stripped 3 bases from V and 0 bases from J, with 23 bases between. The CDR3 sequence is 18 residues long. Germline values: CDR1 GTSNPN, CDR2 SVGIG (reference sequence). For the CDR3, the DNA is TGTGCCTGGAGCCCGGAGGCCCTTAATGGACAGACTAACTATGGCTACACCTTC. Protein: CAWSPEALNGQTNYGYTF.

The CDR3: CASSDMPGPLRSSPLHF. CDR3 bases: TGTGCCAGCAGTGACATGCCGGGGCCCCTCCGAAGTTCACCCCTCCACTTT. The rearrangement joins TRBV6-4 to TRBJ1-6; D is possibly TRBD1 (5 bases). There are 17 residues in the CDR3. V was pared by 2 bases and J by 9 bases, with 20 bases between. Germline values: CDR1 MRHNA, CDR2 SNTAGT.

The gene calls are TRBV30 and TRBJ1-1, with 9 bases matching TRBD1. V gave up 3 bases and J gave up 5 bases; unmatched junction bases: 10. This CDR3 has 15 amino acids. Germline V gene data show CDR1 as GTSNPN and CDR2 as SVGIG (reference sequence). CDR3 region: CAWRNRGRVRTEAFF. The CDR3 bases are TGTGCCTGGAGAAACAGGGGGCGAGTAAGGACTGAAGCTTTCTTT.

The chain carries TRBV15 and TRBJ2-1, with 12 positions matching TRBD2. CDR3 length: 16 residues. The V and J ends lost 1 base and 7 bases, in that order; junction bases with no gene match: 5. The germline V gene has CDR1 LNHNV and CDR2 YYDKDF (reference sequence). The CDR3 sequence: CATSRVLLAGGNEQFF. The CDR3 DNA is TGTGCCACCAGCAGAGTATTGCTAGCGGGGGGGAATGAGCAGTTCTTC.

In nucleotides, the CDR3 is TGTGCCAGCAGCCCGTGGGGGTTAAACACCGGGGAGCTGTTTTTT. Protein: CASSPWGLNTGELFF. The rearrangement uses TRBV5-4 and TRBJ2-2, with D possibly being TRBD1 or TRBD2 (5 bases each). Trimming removed 4 bases from V and 2 bases from J, with 12 bases in between. The CDR3 covers 15 residues. Germline CDR1 SGHNT, CDR2 YYREEE (reference sequence).

The V call is TRBV7-9, the J call TRBJ2-7, with TRBD1 matching over 9 bases. From germline, CDR1 is SEHNR and CDR2 FQNEAQ (reference sequence). The CDR3 covers 16 residues. With V trimmed by 3 bases and J by 3 bases, 9 bases remained unmatched. The CDR3 DNA reads as TGTGCCAGCAGCTTTTCCGGGACAGGGAGCCACTACGAGCAGTACTTC. It encodes CASSFSGTGSHYEQYF.

This chain uses TRBV28 with TRBJ1-2, with TRBD1 matching over 8 bases. The CDR3 extends over 13 amino acids. The trim removed 5 bases at V and 5 bases at J, leaving 4 bases unmatched. In germline, CDR1 is MDHEN, CDR2 SYDVKM. This chain's CDR3 is CASSVQGGYGYTF. As DNA, the CDR3 is TGTGCCAGCAGTGTACAGGGGGGATATGGCTACACCTTC.

J is TRBJ2-3 and V is TRBV4-3; 9 nucleotides match TRBD1. After removal of 0 bases from V and 5 bases from J, the junction contained 9 bases not matched to a gene. CDR1 LGHNA and CDR2 YSLEER come from the germline V gene. The CDR3 sequence is 17 residues long. Here the CDR3 reads CASSQDWTGQGQDTQYF. The CDR3, as DNA: TGCGCCAGCAGCCAAGATTGGACCGGACAGGGGCAAGATACGCAGTATTTT.

This rearrangement joins TRBV28 to TRBJ2-7, with D perhaps being TRBD1 or TRBD2 (5 bases each). CDR1 is MDHEN and CDR2 is SYDVKM in the germline V gene. Trimming stripped 8 bases from V and 0 bases from J, with 11 bases between. The CDR3 sequence is 13 residues long. The CDR3 sequence: CASVGRSSYEQYF. CDR3 nucleotide sequence: TGTGCCAGCGTGGGACGAAGCTCCTACGAGCAGTACTTC. Supplemented by reference TRBV28 and TRBJ2-7, the full variable domain reads DVKVTQSSRYLVKRTGEKVFLECVQDMDHENMFWYRQDPGLGLRLIYFSYDVKMKEKGDIPEGYSVSREKKERFSLILESASTNQTSMYLCASVGRSSYEQYFGPGTRLTVT.

The V and J genes are TRBV7-2 and TRBJ2-4; D is ambiguous. There are 13 residues in the CDR3. The V and J ends lost 5 bases and 3 bases respectively, with 8 bases between them. Germline V gene lookup returns CDR1 SGHTA and CDR2 FQGNSA. The DNA for the CDR3 is TGTGCCAGCAGCCACAAAAACAAAAACATTCAGTACTTC. Its translation is CASSHKNKNIQYF. Filled out from reference TRBV7-2 and TRBJ2-4, the complete variable domain reads GAGVSQSPSNKVTEKGKDVELRCDPISGHTALYWYRQSLGQGLEFLIYFQGNSAPDKSGLPSDRFSAERTGGSVSTLTIQRTQQEDSAVYLCASSHKNKNIQYFGAGTRLSVL.

CDR3 coding DNA: TGTGCCAGCATGGCGCGTATAACGGGGCCCCAGCATTTT. Its protein product is CASMARITGPQHF. This sequence joins TRBV28 and TRBJ1-5; D remains unclear. Germline V CDR1 and CDR2: MDHEN, SYDVKM. V was shortened by 7 bases and J by 9 bases, with 16 bases between the two germline ends. The CDR3 contains 13 residues.

The V call is TRBV7-2, the J call TRBJ2-7, with 9 nucleotides matching TRBD2. This CDR3 spans 15 amino acids. V was pared by 1 base and J by 2 bases, with 3 bases of the junction left unmatched. Germline V gene lookup returns CDR1 SGHTA and CDR2 FQGNSA. In nucleotides, the CDR3 is TGTGCCAGCAGCTTAGACGCGGGGGGGGCCTACGAGCAGTACTTC. Translated, it gives CASSLDAGGAYEQYF. Full variable domain (missing parts from reference TRBV7-2 and TRBJ2-7): GAGVSQSPSNKVTEKGKDVELRCDPISGHTALYWYRQSLGQGLEFLIYFQGNSAPDKSGLPSDRFSAERTGGSVSTLTIQRTQQEDSAVYLCASSLDAGGAYEQYFGPGTRLTVT.

The V gene is TRBV30, the J gene TRBJ2-7; the match to TRBD1 covers 8 bases. The J segment lost 3 bases and the V segment lost 2 bases, leaving 15 bases of the junction unmatched. From germline, CDR1 is GTSNPN and CDR2 SVGIG (reference sequence). CDR3 size: 17 residues. The DNA for the CDR3 is TGTGCCTGGAGTCCTACTTGGAGGACAGGGCGGGTCTACGAGCAGTACTTC. It translates to CAWSPTWRTGRVYEQYF.

The genes are TRBV5-6 and TRBJ2-7, with D possibly being TRBD1 (6 bases). Germline-derived CDR1 and CDR2 are SGHDT and YYEEEE. V was clipped by 6 bases and J by 3 bases, with 13 bases between them. The CDR3 contains 13 residues. The CDR3 sequence: CASTLQGVYEQYF. CDR3 DNA sequence: TGTGCCAGCACCCTACAGGGAGTCTACGAGCAGTACTTC. The complete variable domain, with remaining parts taken from reference TRBV5-6 and TRBJ2-7, reads DAGVTQSPTHLIKTRGQQVTLRCSPKSGHDTVSWYQQALGQGPQFIFQYYEEEERQRGNFPDRFSGHQFPNYSSELNVNALLLGDSALYLCASTLQGVYEQYFGPGTRLTVT.

The V and J genes are TRBV11-2 and TRBJ2-2; TRBD1 aligns across 9 bases. After removal of 5 bases from V and 3 bases from J, the junction contained 7 bases not matched to a gene. This CDR3 has 16 residues. Germline V gene data show CDR1 as SGHAT and CDR2 as FQNNGV. CDR3: CASSHGQGLYTGELFF. The DNA for the CDR3 is TGTGCCAGCAGCCATGGACAGGGGCTCTACACCGGGGAGCTGTTTTTT.